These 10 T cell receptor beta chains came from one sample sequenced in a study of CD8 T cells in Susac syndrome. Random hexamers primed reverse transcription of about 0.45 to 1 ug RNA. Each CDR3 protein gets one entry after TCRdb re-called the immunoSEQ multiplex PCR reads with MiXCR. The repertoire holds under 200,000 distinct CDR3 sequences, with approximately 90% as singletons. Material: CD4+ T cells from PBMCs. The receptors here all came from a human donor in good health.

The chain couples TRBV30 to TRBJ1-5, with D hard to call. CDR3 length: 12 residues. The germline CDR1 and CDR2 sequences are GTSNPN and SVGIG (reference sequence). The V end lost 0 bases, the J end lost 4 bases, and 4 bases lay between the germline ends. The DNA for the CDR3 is TGTGCCTGGAGTGTAGGGAATCAGCCCCAGCATTTT. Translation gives CAWSVGNQPQHF.

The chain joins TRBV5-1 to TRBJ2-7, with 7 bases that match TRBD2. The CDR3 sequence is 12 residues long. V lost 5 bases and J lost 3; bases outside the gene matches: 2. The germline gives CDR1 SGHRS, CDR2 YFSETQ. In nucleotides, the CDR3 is TGCGCCAGCAGTGCGGGGGACTACGAGCAGTACTTC. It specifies CASSAGDYEQYF.

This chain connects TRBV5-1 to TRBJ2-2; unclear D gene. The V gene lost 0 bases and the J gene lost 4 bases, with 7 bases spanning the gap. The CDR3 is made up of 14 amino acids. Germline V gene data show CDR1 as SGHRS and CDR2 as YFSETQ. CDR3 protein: CASSLGGATGELFF. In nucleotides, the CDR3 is TGCGCCAGCAGCTTGGGCGGTGCCACCGGGGAGCTGTTTTTT.

The CDR3 DNA reads TGCGCCAGCAGCCAAGATGGGTTCGGGTACTCGGGGGGAGAGACCCAGTACTTC. Its translation is CASSQDGFGYSGGETQYF. This rearrangement joins TRBV4-3 to TRBJ2-5; 7 bases are shared with TRBD2. This CDR3 has 18 residues. V shed 0 bases, J shed 4 bases, and the junction held 14 bases outside the gene matches. CDR1 is LGHNA, CDR2 YSLEER, per germline.

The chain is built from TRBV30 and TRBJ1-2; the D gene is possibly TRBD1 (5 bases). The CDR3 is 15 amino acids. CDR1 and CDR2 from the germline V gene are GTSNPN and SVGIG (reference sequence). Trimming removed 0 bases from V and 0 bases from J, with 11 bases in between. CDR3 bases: TGTGCCTGGAGTGTGGGTCTGGGGGCTAACTATGGCTACACCTTC. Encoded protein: CAWSVGLGANYGYTF.

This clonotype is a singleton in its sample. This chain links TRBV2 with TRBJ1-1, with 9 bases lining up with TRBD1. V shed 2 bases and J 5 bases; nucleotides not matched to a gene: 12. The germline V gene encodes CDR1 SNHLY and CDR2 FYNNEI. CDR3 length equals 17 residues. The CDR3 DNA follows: TGTGCCAGCAGTGAATTGGGCGCAGGGACAGGGCGAACTGAAGCTTTCTTT. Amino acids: CASSELGAGTGRTEAFF.

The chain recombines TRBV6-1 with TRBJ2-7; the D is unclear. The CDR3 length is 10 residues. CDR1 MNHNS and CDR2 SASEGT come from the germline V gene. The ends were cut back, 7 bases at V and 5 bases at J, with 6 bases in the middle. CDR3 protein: CASMRHEQYF. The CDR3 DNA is TGTGCCAGCATGAGGCACGAGCAGTACTTC.

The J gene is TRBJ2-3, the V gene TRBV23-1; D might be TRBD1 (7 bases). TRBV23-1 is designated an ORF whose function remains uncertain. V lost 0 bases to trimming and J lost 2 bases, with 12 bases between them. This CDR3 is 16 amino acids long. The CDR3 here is CASSQSPEGATDTQYF. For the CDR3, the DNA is TGCGCCAGCAGTCAATCGCCGGAGGGGGCCACAGATACGCAGTATTTT.

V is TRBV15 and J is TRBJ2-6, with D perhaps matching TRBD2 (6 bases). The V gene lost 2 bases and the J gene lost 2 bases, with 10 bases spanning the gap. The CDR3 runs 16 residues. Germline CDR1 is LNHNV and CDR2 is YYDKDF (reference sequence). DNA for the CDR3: TGTGCCACCAGCAGACCTCCGGGGGCTGGGGCCAACGTCCTGACTTTC. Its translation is CATSRPPGAGANVLTF.

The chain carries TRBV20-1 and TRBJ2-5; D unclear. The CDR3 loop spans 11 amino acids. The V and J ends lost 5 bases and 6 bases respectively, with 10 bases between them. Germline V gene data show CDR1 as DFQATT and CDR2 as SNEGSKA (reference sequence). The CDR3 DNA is TGCAGTGCTCCGGATTATAAGACCCAGTACTTC. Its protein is CSAPDYKTQYF.